This T cell receptor (beta chain) was sequenced during a study of T cell changes during pregnancy in multiple sclerosis (dated by TCRdb to between 2018 and 2021). Concerning the study at large: The study looked at changes in the T cell repertoire across pregnancy in women with multiple sclerosis.

Unmatched junction bases come to 1, with V trimmed by 2 bases and J by 3 bases. The CDR3 starts with the cysteine, ends with the phenylalanine, and has 13 residues. CDR3 DNA is the only sequence kept; it has 39 bases, read in frame from the first base. The CDR1 and CDR2 encoded by the germline V gene (reference sequence) are MNHNY and SVGAGI. Libraries were constructed by the immunoSEQ multiplex PCR assay. Sourced from immuneACCESS, this table was stored by TCRdb with only in-frame sequences that have V and J called. A share of the clones is absent; for the studies checked, an unresolved V gene accounts for under half, and the remainder has no known explanation. Present in this sample are tens of thousands of clones, nearly 90% of which were seen just once. The ten largest clones take up less than 2% of the sample. Turning to this clone: What this receptor recognizes is not known. The sample holds no much larger clone one base away, and base qualities are not on file.

This TCR came from a female donor with multiple sclerosis, enrolled in a pregnancy study. The material was peripheral blood, obtained in the first trimester of pregnancy. The rearrangement joined TRBV6-6 to TRBJ2-7, with 7 bases matching TRBD1. The CDR3 protein: CASSYGTDYEQYF. The DNA reads as follows: TGTGCCAGCAGTTACGGGACAGACTACGAGCAGTACTTC.